The clone carrying this T cell receptor (beta chain) has a count of ten or more. Deletions cut 5 bases from V and 0 bases from J, with 12 bases between. The CDR3 is made up of 14 amino acids. From germline, CDR1 is SGHKS and CDR2 YYEKEE (reference sequence). These data belong to a study of CD8+CD57+ T cells in acquired aplastic anemia. Template material for TCR beta VDJ and CDR3 profiling consisted of genomic DNA. Using its own MiXCR run on the reads, TCRdb lists one record per CDR3 protein. The sample has 95,000 to 120,000 distinct CDR3 sequences, 40% to 60% seen once. The sequence was collected from a human donor in good health, serving as a control. Sequenced: sorted CD4+, CD8+, or CD8+CD57+ T cells (not recorded which) from PBMCs. The chain links TRBV5-5 to TRBJ2-7, with D hard to call. The CDR3 is CASSLDRSSYEQYF. The CDR3, as DNA: TGTGCCAGCAGTCTGGACCGGAGCTCCTACGAGCAGTACTTC.